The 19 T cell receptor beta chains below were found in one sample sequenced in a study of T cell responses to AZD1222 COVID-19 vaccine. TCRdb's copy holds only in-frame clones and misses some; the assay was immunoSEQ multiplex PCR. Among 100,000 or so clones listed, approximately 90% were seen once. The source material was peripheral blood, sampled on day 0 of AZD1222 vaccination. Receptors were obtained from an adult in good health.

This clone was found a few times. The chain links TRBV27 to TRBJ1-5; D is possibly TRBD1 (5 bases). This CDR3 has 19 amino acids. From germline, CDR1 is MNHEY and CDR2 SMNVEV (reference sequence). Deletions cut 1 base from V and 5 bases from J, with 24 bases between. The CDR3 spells CASSLWALPRGDSYQPQHF. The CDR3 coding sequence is TGTGCCAGCAGTTTATGGGCCCTACCAAGGGGAGATTCCTATCAGCCCCAGCATTTT.

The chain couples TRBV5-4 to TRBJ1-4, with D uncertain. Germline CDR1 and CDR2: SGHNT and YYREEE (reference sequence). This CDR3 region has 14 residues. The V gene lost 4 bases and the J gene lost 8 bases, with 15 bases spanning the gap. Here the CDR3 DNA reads TGTGCCAGCAGCCGACACGGGTCGAGGGAAAAACTGTTTTTT. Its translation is CASSRHGSREKLFF.

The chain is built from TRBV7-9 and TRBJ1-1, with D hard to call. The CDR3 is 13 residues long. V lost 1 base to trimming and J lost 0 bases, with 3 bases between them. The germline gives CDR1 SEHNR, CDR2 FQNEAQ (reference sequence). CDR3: CASSLEMNTEAFF. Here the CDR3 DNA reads TGTGCCAGCAGCTTAGAGATGAACACTGAAGCTTTCTTT.

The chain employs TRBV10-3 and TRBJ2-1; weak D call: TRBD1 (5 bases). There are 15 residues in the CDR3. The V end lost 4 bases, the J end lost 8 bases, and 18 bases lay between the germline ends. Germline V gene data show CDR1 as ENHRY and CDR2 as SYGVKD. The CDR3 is CAISGLGPSRDEQFF. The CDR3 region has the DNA TGTGCCATCAGTGGACTGGGCCCCTCCAGGGATGAGCAGTTCTTC.

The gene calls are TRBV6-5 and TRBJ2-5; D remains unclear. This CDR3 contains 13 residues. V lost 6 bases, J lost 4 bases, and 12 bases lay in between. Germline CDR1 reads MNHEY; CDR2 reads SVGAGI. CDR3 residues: CASRTWGLETQYF. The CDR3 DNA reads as TGTGCCAGCAGGACCTGGGGTTTAGAGACCCAGTACTTC.

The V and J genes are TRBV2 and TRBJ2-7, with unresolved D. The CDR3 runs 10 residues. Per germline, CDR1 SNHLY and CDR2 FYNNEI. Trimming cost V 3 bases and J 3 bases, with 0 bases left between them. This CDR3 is CASSDYEQYF. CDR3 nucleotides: TGTGCCAGCAGTGACTACGAGCAGTACTTC.

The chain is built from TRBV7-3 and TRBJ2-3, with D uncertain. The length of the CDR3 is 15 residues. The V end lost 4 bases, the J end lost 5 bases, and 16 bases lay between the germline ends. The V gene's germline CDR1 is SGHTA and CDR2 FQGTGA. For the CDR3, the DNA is TGTGCCAGCAGCTCAGCTCCTCCCAGTCGAGATACGCAGTATTTT. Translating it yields CASSSAPPSRDTQYF.

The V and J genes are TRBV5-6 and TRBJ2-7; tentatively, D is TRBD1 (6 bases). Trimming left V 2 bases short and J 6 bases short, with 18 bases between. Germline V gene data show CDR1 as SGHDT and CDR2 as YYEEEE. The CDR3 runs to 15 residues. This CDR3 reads CASSFYDRIGSEQYF. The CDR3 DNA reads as TGTGCCAGCAGCTTCTATGACAGGATCGGCTCCGAGCAGTACTTC.

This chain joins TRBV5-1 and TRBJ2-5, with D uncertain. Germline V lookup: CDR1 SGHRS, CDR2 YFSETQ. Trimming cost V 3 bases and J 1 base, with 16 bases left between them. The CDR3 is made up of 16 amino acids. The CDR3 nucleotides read TGCGCCAGCAGCTCGAGGTTTCAGACCTTCCAAGAGACCCAGTACTTC. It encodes CASSSRFQTFQETQYF.

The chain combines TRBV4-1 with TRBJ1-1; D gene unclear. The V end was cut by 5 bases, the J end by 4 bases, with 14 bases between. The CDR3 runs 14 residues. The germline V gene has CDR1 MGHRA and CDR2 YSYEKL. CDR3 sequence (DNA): TGCGCCAGCAGCTTCCGCTCTGGGCTCACTGAAGCTTTCTTT. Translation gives CASSFRSGLTEAFF.

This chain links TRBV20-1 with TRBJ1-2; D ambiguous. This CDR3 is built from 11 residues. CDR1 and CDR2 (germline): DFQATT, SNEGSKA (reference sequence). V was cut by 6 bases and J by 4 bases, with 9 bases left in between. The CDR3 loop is CSATDTYGYTF. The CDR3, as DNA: TGCAGTGCCACAGACACCTATGGCTACACCTTC.

CDR3 bases: TGTGCCAGCAGCTTAAACGGTGGTACTGGAAACACCATATATTTT. Protein: CASSLNGGTGNTIYF. The V call is TRBV7-2, the J call TRBJ1-3; D gene uncertain. CDR3 length equals 15 residues. The germline CDR1 and CDR2 sequences are SGHTA and FQGNSA. Trimming took 2 bases from V and 2 from J, leaving 10 bases between them. The full variable domain, its missing parts supplied by reference TRBV7-2 and TRBJ1-3, is GAGVSQSPSNKVTEKGKDVELRCDPISGHTALYWYRQSLGQGLEFLIYFQGNSAPDKSGLPSDRFSAERTGGSVSTLTIQRTQQEDSAVYLCASSLNGGTGNTIYFGEGSWLTVV.

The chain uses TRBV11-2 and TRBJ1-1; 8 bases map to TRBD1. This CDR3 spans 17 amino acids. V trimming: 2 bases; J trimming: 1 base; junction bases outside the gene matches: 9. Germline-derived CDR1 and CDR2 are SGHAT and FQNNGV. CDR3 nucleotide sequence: TGTGCCAGCAGCTTATTTACAGGGGGATCTTGGAACACTGAAGCTTTCTTT. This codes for CASSLFTGGSWNTEAFF. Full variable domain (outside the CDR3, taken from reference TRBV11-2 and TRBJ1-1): EAGVAQSPRYKIIEKRQSVAFWCNPISGHATLYWYQQILGQGPKLLIQFQNNGVVDDSQLPKDRFSAERLKGVDSTLKIQPAKLEDSAVYLCASSLFTGGSWNTEAFFGQGTRLTVV.

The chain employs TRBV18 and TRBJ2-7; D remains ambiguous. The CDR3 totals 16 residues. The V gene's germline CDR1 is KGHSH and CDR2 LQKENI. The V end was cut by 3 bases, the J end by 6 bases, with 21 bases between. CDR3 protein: CASSPSPPGGKGEQYF. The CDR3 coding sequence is TGTGCCAGCTCACCCTCACCGCCAGGTGGGAAGGGCGAGCAGTACTTC.

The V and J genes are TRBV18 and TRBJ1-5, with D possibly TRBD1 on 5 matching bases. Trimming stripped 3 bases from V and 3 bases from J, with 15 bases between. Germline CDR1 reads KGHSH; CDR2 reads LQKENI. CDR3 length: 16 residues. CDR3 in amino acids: CASSPPGRSINQPQHF. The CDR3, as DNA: TGTGCCAGCTCACCTCCAGGGAGGTCCATCAATCAGCCCCAGCATTTT.

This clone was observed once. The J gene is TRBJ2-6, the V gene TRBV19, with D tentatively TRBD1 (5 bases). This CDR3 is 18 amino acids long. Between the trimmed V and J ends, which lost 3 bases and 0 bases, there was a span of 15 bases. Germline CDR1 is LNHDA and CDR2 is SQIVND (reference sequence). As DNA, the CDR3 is TGTGCCAGTAGTATGGTCAGGGAAATCATCTCTGGGGCCAACGTCCTGACTTTC. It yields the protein CASSMVREIISGANVLTF.

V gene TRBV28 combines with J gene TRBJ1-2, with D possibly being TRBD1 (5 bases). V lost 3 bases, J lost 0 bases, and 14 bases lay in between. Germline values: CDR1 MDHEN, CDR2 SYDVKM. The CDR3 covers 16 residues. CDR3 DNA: TGTGCCAGCAGTTTGCGGGGCCGGGGGGCTAACTATGGCTACACCTTC. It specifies CASSLRGRGANYGYTF.

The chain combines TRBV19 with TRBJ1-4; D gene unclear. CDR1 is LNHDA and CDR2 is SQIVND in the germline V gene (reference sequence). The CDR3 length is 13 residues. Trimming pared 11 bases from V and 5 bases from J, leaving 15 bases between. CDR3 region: CAARAADNEKLFF. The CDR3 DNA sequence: TGTGCCGCTAGGGCGGCGGACAATGAAAAACTGTTTTTT. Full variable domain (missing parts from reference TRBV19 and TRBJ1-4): DGGITQSPKYLFRKEGQNVTLSCEQNLNHDAMYWYRQDPGQGLRLIYYSQIVNDFQKGDIAEGYSVSREKKESFPLTVTSAQKNPTAFYLCAARAADNEKLFFGSGTQLSVL.

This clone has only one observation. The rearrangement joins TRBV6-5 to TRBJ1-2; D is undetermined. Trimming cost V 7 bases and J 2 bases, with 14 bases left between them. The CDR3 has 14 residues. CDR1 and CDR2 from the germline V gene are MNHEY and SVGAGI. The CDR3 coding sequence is TGTGCCAGCAATCCCCGGGGAGCCAACTATGGCTACACCTTC. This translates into CASNPRGANYGYTF.